This T cell receptor (beta chain) was identified in a study of blood T cell repertoires in COVID-19. The CDR3 extends over 18 amino acids. V lost 2 bases, J lost 3 bases, and 12 bases stayed unmatched. The V gene's germline CDR1 is SNHLY and CDR2 FYNNEI. In the original analysis: Using reference gene primer amplification, nucleated cell counts were estimated. The assay was immunoSEQ multiplex PCR, and TCRdb's table has in-frame clones only and misses some. V, J and clone size are those of that table, while D and trimming were read from the DNA. The table includes about 90,000 clones, approximately 90% detected once. This clone was detected only once.

The receptor comes from a human donor with active COVID-19. The donor label of this sample is uncertain. Specimen: peripheral blood. The rearrangement uses TRBV2 and TRBJ1-3; the match to TRBD1 covers 8 bases. In DNA, the CDR3 is TGTGCCAGCAGTGAAAGAGGAGGACAGGGTTTGGGTGGAAACACCATATATTTT. Translation gives CASSERGGQGLGGNTIYF.